The rows below give T cell receptor beta chains drawn from one sample of a study of T cell repertoires in cytomegalovirus infection. Via MiXCR, TCRdb re-called the reads, giving one row per CDR3 protein. The table lists fewer than 400,000 distinct CDR3 sequences, around a sixth of them singletons. The sample comprised PBMCs. All receptors derive from a human donor in good health (CMV status not recorded). Some clones in this sample may be carry-over from other donors' samples. Each CDR3 is given with its conserved first and last residue. The D gene is left open where the match is weak. Rows may omit the clone size; those that give it use once, few, many or a size class.

V	D	size	J	DNA	CDR3
TRBV5-5	-	few	TRBJ2-1	TGTGCCAGCAGTATTGACCCAGGGAGTGAGCAGTTCTTC	CASSIDPGSEQFF
TRBV28	TRBD1	many	TRBJ1-1	TGTGCCAGCAGCCCGGACAGGGAGGAAGGATGGGCGAACACTGAAGCTTTCTTT	CASSPDREEGWANTEAFF
TRBV7-2	-	-	TRBJ1-2	TGTGCCAGCAGCTTAGAAAAGGGGACTGGCTACACCTTC	CASSLEKGTGYTF
TRBV20-1	TRBD1	many	TRBJ1-1	TGCAGTGCTAGACTCGCAGGGACAGGGGGGAACACTGAAGCTTTCTTT	CSARLAGTGGNTEAFF
TRBV28	TRBD1	-	TRBJ1-1	TGTGCCAGCAGTTCTGTAACAGGGGGACAAATGAACACTGAAGCTTTCTTT	CASSSVTGGQMNTEAFF
TRBV5-5	-	-	TRBJ1-4	TGTGCCAGCAGCTTTTTGGCAGGTGGTTGGCTGTTTTTT	CASSFLAGGWLFF
TRBV6-2/TRBV6-3	-	-	TRBJ2-5	TGTGCCAGCAGTTGGGCCAGGGGATACCAAGAGACCCAGTACTTC	CASSWARGYQETQYF
TRBV20-1	-	-	TRBJ2-1	TGCAGTGCTAGCCCCTTAGCGGTGTTTGAGAATGAGCAGTTCTTC	CSASPLAVFENEQFF
TRBV19	TRBD1	once	TRBJ2-5	TGTGCCAGTAGTATACAGGGGGCCACGAAGACCCAGTACTTC	CASSIQGATKTQYF
TRBV27	-	-	TRBJ2-7	TGTGCCGCTTGGGGGAGTCCTTCCGAGCAGTACTTC	CAAWGSPSEQYF
TRBV7-6	-	-	TRBJ2-5	TGTGCCAGCAGCCCTACGGTGGTTGGGGAGACCCAGTACTTC	CASSPTVVGETQYF
TRBV6-8	-	-	TRBJ1-2	TGTGCCAGCAGCGGACCAGAAAGAAATGGCTACACCTTC	CASSGPERNGYTF
TRBV6-5	-	many	TRBJ2-3	TGTGCCAGCAGTTACGTCGGCGATACGCAGTATTTT	CASSYVGDTQYF
TRBV20-1	TRBD2	-	TRBJ2-3	TGCAGTGCTAGAACTAGCGGTCTTACAGATACGCAGTATTTT	CSARTSGLTDTQYF
TRBV20-1	-	-	TRBJ1-4	TGCAGTGCGACAGGAGGACCAACTAATGAAAAACTGTTTTTT	CSATGGPTNEKLFF
TRBV7-8	-	-	TRBJ2-2	TGTGCCAGCGCTCTGGGCGGGACGGCTGGGGAGCTGTTTTTT	CASALGGTAGELFF
TRBV7-6	-	many	TRBJ2-3	TGTGCCAGCAGCTTAGTAACTTCTAGCACAGATACGCAGTATTTT	CASSLVTSSTDTQYF
TRBV20-1	-	few	TRBJ1-1	TGCAGTGCTAGAGATATATCGGCGGGGGTACCTGAAGCTTTCTTT	CSARDISAGVPEAFF
TRBV7-2	-	many	TRBJ2-1	TGTGCCAGCACCAGTGTCCGGATATCCTACAATGAGCAGTTCTTC	CASTSVRISYNEQFF
TRBV12-3/TRBV12-4	TRBD2	-	TRBJ2-3	TGTGCCAGCACACCGGGACTAGGTCCAGATACGCAGTATTTT	CASTPGLGPDTQYF
TRBV7-2	-	-	TRBJ2-7	TGTGCCAGCAGTCCTGGACAGAACTCCTACGAGCAGTACTTC	CASSPGQNSYEQYF
TRBV7-2	-	many	TRBJ2-3	TGTGCCAGCAGCCTCAGGTCGGGTGGAGATACGCAGTATTTT	CASSLRSGGDTQYF
TRBV20-1	TRBD2	few	TRBJ2-4	TGCAGTGCTACCGGACTAGCTGGAGCCAAAAACATTCAGTACTTC	CSATGLAGAKNIQYF
TRBV6-5	-	-	TRBJ1-1	TGTGCCAGCAGTTACTCGATGGGGGGAGCGACTGAAGCTTTCTTT	CASSYSMGGATEAFF
TRBV20-1	TRBD2	few	TRBJ2-3	TGCAGTGCTAGAGTTCTAGCGGGAGTGGCAGATACGCAGTATTTT	CSARVLAGVADTQYF
TRBV20-1	-	-	TRBJ2-7	TGCAGTGCTAGATCGCCCGGGGTGCCCTACGAGCAGTACTTC	CSARSPGVPYEQYF
TRBV5-3	-	-	TRBJ2-1	TGTGCCAGAAGCCTCTGGGAAGGTGAGCAGTTCTTC	CARSLWEGEQFF
TRBV7-2	-	many	TRBJ1-2	TGTGCCAGCAGCCCGGACACGAATCCTAACTATGGCTACACCTTC	CASSPDTNPNYGYTF
TRBV28	-	-	TRBJ2-3	TGTGCCAGCACGTTCGACTCATACACAGATACGCAGTATTTT	CASTFDSYTDTQYF
TRBV6-2/TRBV6-3	-	few	TRBJ2-4	TGTGCCACCAAGCCGAGGACAGACCTAGCCAAAAACATTCAGTACTTC	CATKPRTDLAKNIQYF
TRBV6-2/TRBV6-3	-	few	TRBJ2-7	TGTGCCAGCAGACCATATTCATTGGGAGGCTACGAGCAGTACTTC	CASRPYSLGGYEQYF
TRBV12-3/TRBV12-4	-	-	TRBJ2-5	TGTGCCAGCAGTTTGCAGATCGGGGAGACCCAGTACTTC	CASSLQIGETQYF
TRBV7-2	-	many	TRBJ1-5	TGTGCCAGCAGCTTAGACAGTACAAATCAGCCCCAGCATTTT	CASSLDSTNQPQHF
TRBV2	TRBD1	few	TRBJ2-7	TGTGCCAGCACCCGGGGACAGGAGATCTACGAGCAGTACTTC	CASTRGQEIYEQYF
TRBV27	-	-	TRBJ2-5	TGTGCCAGCAGGGACGGTGGTCGGGTGACCCAGTACTTC	CASRDGGRVTQYF
TRBV12-3/TRBV12-4	TRBD2	few	TRBJ2-2	TGTGCCAGCAGCCCCGGTGGGGCGGGAGGGGGCCCCGGGGAGCTGTTTTTT	CASSPGGAGGGPGELFF
TRBV7-2	-	-	TRBJ2-3	TGTGCCAGCAGCTCGGACAGCGGCACAGATACGCAGTATTTT	CASSSDSGTDTQYF
TRBV19	TRBD1	-	TRBJ1-5	TGTGCCACCTCCGGGACAGGGTACGATCAGCCCCAGCATTTT	CATSGTGYDQPQHF
TRBV12-3/TRBV12-4	-	few	TRBJ1-2	TGTGCCAGCACCTTAGGTCTCCGGGGGGGCTATGGCTACACCTTC	CASTLGLRGGYGYTF
TRBV19	TRBD2	-	TRBJ2-5	TGTGCCAGTAGTCTAGGACTAGCGGGAGGGCCGGGGACCCAGTACTTC	CASSLGLAGGPGTQYF
TRBV7-9	-	many	TRBJ1-6	TGTGCCAGCAGCTCTACAGGCCCCAATTCACCCCTCCACTTT	CASSSTGPNSPLHF
TRBV20-1	-	-	TRBJ2-7	TGCAGTGCTAGAGATCAGAGCGGTGCCTACGAGCAGTACTTC	CSARDQSGAYEQYF
TRBV19	TRBD1	many	TRBJ1-2	TGTGCCAGTAGTCCAATGGGACAGGGAAGTTCTCACTATGGCTACACCTTC	CASSPMGQGSSHYGYTF
TRBV7-2	-	many	TRBJ1-1	TGTGCCAGCAGCTCCCGGGTTCCTTTCTTT	CASSSRVPFF
TRBV12-3/TRBV12-4	TRBD2	few	TRBJ2-7	TGTGCCAGCAGCTCAAGCGGGGGTGATTACGAGCAGTACTTC	CASSSSGGDYEQYF
TRBV9	TRBD2	many	TRBJ2-7	TGTGCCAGCAGCTTAACTAGCGGGAGTAGCGAGCAGTACTTC	CASSLTSGSSEQYF
TRBV6-2/TRBV6-3	TRBD1	many	TRBJ2-7	TGTGCCAGCAGTAGGACAGGGGGAAACGACTTC	CASSRTGGNDF
TRBV7-2	TRBD2	many	TRBJ2-3	TGTGCCAGCAGCGCCCGTGGGAGCGGGAGGGCCCCAGATACGCAGTATTTT	CASSARGSGRAPDTQYF
TRBV6-2/TRBV6-3	TRBD2	-	TRBJ2-2	TGTGCCAGCAGTTACTTCGGGGGGGCGACCGGGGAGCTGTTTTTT	CASSYFGGATGELFF
TRBV7-8	TRBD1	many	TRBJ1-1	TGTGCCAGCAGTACAGGGGGGCGGAACACTGAAGCTTTCTTT	CASSTGGRNTEAFF
TRBV4-3	TRBD2	-	TRBJ2-1	TGCGCCAGCAGCCAAGATCCTAGCGGGAGCGGAGGCGATGAGCAGTTCTTC	CASSQDPSGSGGDEQFF
TRBV29-1	-	few	TRBJ1-2	TGCAGCGTTGGTAGAAACAGGGATGGCTACACCTTC	CSVGRNRDGYTF
TRBV7-2	TRBD2	many	TRBJ2-3	TGTGCCAGCAATCGACTGGGACTAACGTCGCAGTATTTT	CASNRLGLTSQYF